A single sample is the source of the 27 T cell receptor beta chains below, sequenced in a study of high-grade serous ovarian cancer treatment subgroups. Tumor tissue was taken before any definitive surgery or chemotherapy was given. Measured with immunoSEQ multiplex PCR; TCRdb has only the in-frame clones, and not every one. The sample lists around 3,200 clones, 63% seen once, with roughly a tenth in the top ten. Sequencing was done on a sample of tumor tissue. These receptors came from a human donor with high-grade serous ovarian cancer.

This sequence joins TRBV6-5 and TRBJ2-1, with D hard to call. The germline V gene has CDR1 MNHEY and CDR2 SVGAGI. The CDR3 has 13 residues. Trimming removed 2 bases at V and 3 bases at J, with 5 bases between. The CDR3 protein is CASSYGNYNEQFF. CDR3 nucleotide sequence: TGTGCCAGCAGTTACGGGAACTACAATGAGCAGTTCTTC.

The V and J genes are TRBV5-1 and TRBJ1-1; 7 bases agree with TRBD1. This CDR3 is built from 13 residues. CDR1 is SGHRS and CDR2 is YFSETQ in the germline V gene. J was trimmed by 6 bases and V by 1 base; bases with no gene match: 3. CDR3 sequence (DNA): TGCGCCAGCAGCTTGCAGGGGACAGCTGAAGCTTTCTTT. Protein product: CASSLQGTAEAFF.

The chain combines TRBV30 with TRBJ1-3; no firm D call. Germline CDR1 GTSNPN, CDR2 SVGIG (reference sequence). The CDR3 is 15 amino acids. Trimming pared 3 bases from V and 4 bases from J, leaving 16 bases between. CDR3 sequence reads: CAWSLYQSLGNTIYF. In nucleotides, the CDR3 is TGTGCCTGGAGCCTTTACCAAAGCCTGGGAAACACCATATATTTT.

The rearrangement links TRBV29-1 to TRBJ1-2; 8 bases match TRBD1. There are 13 residues in the CDR3. Germline CDR1 and CDR2: SQVTM and ANQGSEA. J gave up 4 bases and V 7 bases, and 8 bases lay outside the gene matches. The CDR3 here is CSDEGQGPYGYTF. In DNA form, the CDR3 reads TGCAGCGACGAAGGACAGGGCCCCTATGGCTACACCTTC. The full variable domain, completed using reference TRBV29-1 and TRBJ1-2, is SAVISQKPSRDICQRGTSLTIQCQVDSQVTMMFWYRQQPGQSLTLIATANQGSEATYESGFVIDKFPISRPNLTFSTLTVSNMSPEDSSIYLCSDEGQGPYGYTFGSGTRLTVV.

By its share, this clone is medium-sized (0.01 to 0.1%). The chain couples TRBV7-9 to TRBJ2-7; D possibly matches TRBD1 or TRBD2 (5 bases each). V was cut by 1 base and J by 2 bases, with 9 bases left in between. The germline CDR1 and CDR2 sequences are SEHNR and FQNEAQ (reference sequence). The CDR3 spans 14 residues. The CDR3 nucleotides are TGTGCCAGCAGCTTAGACCAGGGACCCTACGAGCAGTACTTC. It translates to CASSLDQGPYEQYF.

In its sample, this clone is medium-sized. V and J are TRBV2 and TRBJ1-2; TRBD1 is a possible D gene (6 bases). V lost 7 bases to trimming and J lost 4 bases, with 19 bases between them. The CDR3 contains 15 residues. The germline gives CDR1 SNHLY, CDR2 FYNNEI. CDR3 region: CASMHRDVGGYGYTF. The CDR3, as DNA: TGTGCCAGCATGCACAGGGACGTTGGCGGCTATGGCTACACCTTC.

This clone came up once. The J gene is TRBJ1-1, the V gene TRBV7-6; no firm D call. The CDR3 is 13 residues long. V lost 4 bases and J 1 base, leaving 7 bases between the germline ends. From germline, CDR1 is SGHVS and CDR2 FNYEAQ. CDR3 loop: CASSSDSNTEAFF. In nucleotides, the CDR3 is TGTGCCAGCAGCTCGGACTCGAACACTGAAGCTTTCTTT.

The chain carries TRBV5-6 and TRBJ2-7; D is unclear. CDR3 size: 12 residues. Germline lookup yields CDR1 SGHDT and CDR2 YYEEEE. V lost 3 bases and J lost 2, with 6 bases in between. CDR3 sequence reads: CASSYSAYEQYF. The CDR3 nucleotides read TGTGCCAGCAGCTACTCGGCCTACGAGCAGTACTTC.

The chain links TRBV5-4 to TRBJ2-7, with D perhaps being TRBD1 or TRBD2 (6 bases each). V lost 1 base, J lost 3 bases, and 11 bases lay in between. This CDR3 has 14 residues. CDR1 is SGHNT, CDR2 YYREEE, per germline (reference sequence). This chain's CDR3 is CASSLRGQSYEQYF. In DNA, the CDR3 is TGTGCCAGCAGCTTGCGGGGGCAGAGCTACGAGCAGTACTTC.

This clone counts as large (0.1 to 1%). The V and J genes are TRBV7-9 and TRBJ2-5; D tentatively fits TRBD1 or TRBD2 (5 bases each). Germline V gene lookup returns CDR1 SEHNR and CDR2 FQNEAQ (reference sequence). Between the trimmed V and J ends, which lost 5 bases and 5 bases, there was a span of 9 bases. CDR3 length: 12 amino acids. DNA of the CDR3: TGTGCCAGCAGCCGAGGGGTGGAGACCCAGTACTTC. It encodes CASSRGVETQYF.

This clone was seen more than once but under ten times. V and J are TRBV30 and TRBJ1-5; maybe TRBD1 (5 bases). The germline gives CDR1 GTSNPN, CDR2 SVGIG (reference sequence). The length of the CDR3 is 15 residues. Trimming stripped 2 bases from V and 9 bases from J, with 20 bases between. CDR3: CAWSLSSGQFSPQHF. CDR3 DNA sequence: TGTGCCTGGAGTCTTTCGTCAGGGCAGTTCTCGCCCCAGCATTTT. Using reference TRBV30 and TRBJ1-5 for the parts outside the CDR3, the full variable domain is SQTIHQWPATLVQPVGSPLSLECTVEGTSNPNLYWYRQAAGRGLQLLFYSVGIGQISSEVPQNLSASRPQDRQFILSSKKLLLSDSGFYLCAWSLSSGQFSPQHFGDGTRLSIL.

V and J are TRBV7-6 and TRBJ2-1; 15 bases map to TRBD2. J gave up 6 bases and V 5 bases, and 14 bases lay outside the gene matches. Germline V gives CDR1 SGHVS, CDR2 FNYEAQ. The CDR3 has 19 amino acids. Here the CDR3 reads CASSQGLAGGRGIGNEQFF. The CDR3 nucleotides are TGTGCCAGCAGCCAAGGACTAGCGGGGGGGAGGGGCATCGGCAATGAGCAGTTCTTC.

This sequence joins TRBV11-1 and TRBJ2-1, with no clear D. CDR3 length: 13 amino acids. Trimming removed 4 bases from V and 4 bases from J, with 8 bases in between. Per germline, CDR1 SGHAT and CDR2 FQDESV (reference sequence). The CDR3 reads CASSYWLYNEQFF. CDR3 in DNA: TGTGCCAGCAGCTATTGGCTATACAATGAGCAGTTCTTC.

This sequence joins TRBV9 and TRBJ2-2; D perhaps matches TRBD1 (5 bases). The germline V gene encodes CDR1 SGDLS and CDR2 YYNGEE. The CDR3 length is 16 residues. Trimming took off 0 bases at V and 7 bases at J, with 16 bases between the two ends. CDR3: CASSVGSSGKFGELFF. The CDR3 DNA sequence: TGTGCCAGCAGCGTAGGTTCATCAGGGAAGTTCGGGGAGCTGTTTTTT.

This clone has just a few counts. The chain couples TRBV18 to TRBJ2-7, with 8 bases that match TRBD1. After removal of 5 bases from V and 7 bases from J, the junction contained 13 bases not matched to a gene. CDR3 length equals 15 residues. CDR1 and CDR2 (germline): KGHSH, LQKENI. The CDR3 region is CASSTSGGPPLEQYF. As DNA, the CDR3 is TGTGCCAGCTCAACCTCAGGGGGCCCACCTCTGGAGCAGTACTTC.

V and J are TRBV9 and TRBJ1-2; 7 nucleotides match TRBD1. V trimming: 0 bases; J trimming: 4 bases; junction bases outside the gene matches: 0. Germline-derived CDR1 and CDR2 are SGDLS and YYNGEE. This CDR3 region has 13 residues. CDR3 protein: CASSVAGGYGYTF. As DNA, the CDR3 is TGTGCCAGCAGCGTAGCAGGGGGCTATGGCTACACCTTC.

The chain is built from TRBV7-3 and TRBJ2-7, with 7 bases identical to TRBD2. Trimming cost V 2 bases and J 1 base; bases outside gene matches: 5. Germline CDR1 reads SGHTA; CDR2 reads FQGTGA. The CDR3 length is 15 residues. The CDR3: CASSLDPGLSYEQYF. CDR3 bases: TGTGCCAGCAGCTTAGATCCGGGACTATCCTACGAGCAGTACTTC.

This clone has just one count. J is TRBJ1-6 and V is TRBV25-1, with TRBD1 matching 7 bases. The CDR3 has 15 residues. The trim removed 3 bases at V and 7 bases at J, leaving 6 bases unmatched. Per germline, CDR1 MGHDK and CDR2 SYGVNS. In nucleotides, the CDR3 is TGTGCCAGCAGTGATCGGGGACAGCGGAATTCACCCCTCCACTTT. This translates into CASSDRGQRNSPLHF.

This rearrangement joins TRBV11-2 to TRBJ2-7; D is unresolved. Trimming removed 1 base at V and 3 bases at J, with 13 bases between. Germline-derived CDR1 and CDR2 are SGHAT and FQNNGV. There are 15 residues in the CDR3. CDR3 bases: TGTGCCAGCAGCTTAGGGAACGGTGAAGTCTACGAGCAGTACTTC. This gives the protein CASSLGNGEVYEQYF. The full variable domain, in which reference TRBV11-2 and TRBJ2-7 provide the parts outside the CDR3, is EAGVAQSPRYKIIEKRQSVAFWCNPISGHATLYWYQQILGQGPKLLIQFQNNGVVDDSQLPKDRFSAERLKGVDSTLKIQPAKLEDSAVYLCASSLGNGEVYEQYFGPGTRLTVT.

This clone was observed a few times. This chain connects TRBV6-1 to TRBJ2-1, with 10 bases that match TRBD2. J was trimmed by 4 bases and V by 1 base; bases with no gene match: 4. Germline lookup yields CDR1 MNHNS and CDR2 SASEGT. The CDR3 covers 16 residues. CDR3 bases: TGTGCCAGCAGTGAAGTAGCGGGGGGATCATACAATGAGCAGTTCTTC. It specifies CASSEVAGGSYNEQFF.

The chain uses TRBV5-1 and TRBJ2-3, with D uncertain. V lost 0 bases and J lost 3, with 8 bases in between. The CDR3 loop spans 14 amino acids. The germline V gene encodes CDR1 SGHRS and CDR2 YFSETQ. The CDR3 protein is CASSLVTGTDTQYF. In DNA form, the CDR3 reads TGCGCCAGCAGCTTGGTGACGGGTACAGATACGCAGTATTTT.

This clone came up a few times. The rearrangement uses TRBV7-2 and TRBJ1-1; the D gene is possibly TRBD1 (5 bases). V gave up 2 bases and J gave up 0 bases, with 10 bases separating them. Looked up from germline, CDR1 is SGHTA and CDR2 is FQGNSA. CDR3 length: 15 residues. The CDR3 sequence is CASSLTGRMNTEAFF. CDR3 bases: TGTGCCAGCAGCTTAACGGGACGGATGAACACTGAAGCTTTCTTT.

J is TRBJ2-1 and V is TRBV6-6; D gene unclear. The germline V gene has CDR1 MNHNY and CDR2 SVGAGI (reference sequence). V lost 2 bases to trimming and J lost 3 bases, with 5 bases between them. The CDR3 consists of 13 residues. CDR3 in amino acids: CASSYGNYNEQFF. In nucleotides, the CDR3 is TGTGCCAGCAGTTACGGGAACTACAATGAGCAGTTCTTC.

This clone turned up a few times. The chain uses TRBV4-1 and TRBJ2-2; the match to TRBD2 covers 7 bases. The CDR3 spans 15 residues. The ends lost 3 bases at V and 6 bases at J; junction bases unmatched: 7. Germline V CDR1 and CDR2: MGHRA, YSYEKL. The DNA of the CDR3 is TGCGCCAGCAGCCAGGAGCTAGCGGACGCCGGGGAGCTGTTTTTT. This translates into CASSQELADAGELFF.

The chain couples TRBV7-3 to TRBJ2-2; perhaps TRBD2 as D (5 bases). V shed 4 bases and J shed 7 bases, with 10 bases lying between them. The CDR3 contains 13 residues. Looked up from germline, CDR1 is SGHTA and CDR2 is FQGTGA. The CDR3 is CASSWRVGGELFF. The CDR3 DNA reads as TGTGCCAGCAGCTGGCGGGTTGGCGGGGAGCTGTTTTTT.

This clone has more than one count but fewer than ten. The gene calls are TRBV6-6 and TRBJ1-6; 8 bases are shared with TRBD1. This CDR3 has 14 amino acids. The V segment lost 8 bases and the J segment 9 bases; nucleotides outside the gene matches: 9. CDR1 is MNHNY and CDR2 is SVGAGI in the germline V gene (reference sequence). Here the CDR3 reads CASGIGTGPSPLHF. The CDR3 DNA sequence: TGTGCCAGCGGAATCGGGACAGGCCCTTCACCCCTCCACTTT.

V is TRBV11-2 and J is TRBJ1-1, with D tentatively TRBD1 (5 bases). Germline V gene lookup returns CDR1 SGHAT and CDR2 FQNNGV. The CDR3 covers 14 residues. Trimming took 5 bases from V and 4 from J, leaving 14 bases between them. The DNA for the CDR3 is TGTGCCAGCAGCGCCCAGGGAGAAGGCACTGAAGCTTTCTTT. Translating gives CASSAQGEGTEAFF.